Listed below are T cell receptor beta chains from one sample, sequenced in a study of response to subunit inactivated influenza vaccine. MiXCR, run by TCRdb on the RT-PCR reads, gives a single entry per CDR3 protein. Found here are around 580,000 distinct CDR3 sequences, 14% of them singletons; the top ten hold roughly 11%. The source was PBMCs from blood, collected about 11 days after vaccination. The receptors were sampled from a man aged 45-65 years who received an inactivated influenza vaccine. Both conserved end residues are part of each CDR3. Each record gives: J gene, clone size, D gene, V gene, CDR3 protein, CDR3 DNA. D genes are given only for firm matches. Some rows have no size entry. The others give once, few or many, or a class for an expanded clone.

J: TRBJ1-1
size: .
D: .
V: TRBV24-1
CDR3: CATSDAQGNTEAFF
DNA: TGTGCCACCAGTGATGCCCAGGGGAACACTGAAGCTTTCTTT

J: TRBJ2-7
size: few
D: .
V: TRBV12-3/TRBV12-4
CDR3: CASSFGSGGLEQYF
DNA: TGTGCCAGCAGTTTTGGTTCAGGGGGACTCGAGCAGTACTTC

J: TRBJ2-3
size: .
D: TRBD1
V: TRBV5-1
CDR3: CASSLQGPKTSTDTQYF
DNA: TGCGCCAGCAGCCTACAGGGGCCGAAAACTAGCACAGATACGCAGTATTTT

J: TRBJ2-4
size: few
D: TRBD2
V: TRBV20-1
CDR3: CSAEDLREAKNIQYF
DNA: TGCAGTGCCGAAGATTTGCGGGAGGCCAAAAACATTCAGTACTTC

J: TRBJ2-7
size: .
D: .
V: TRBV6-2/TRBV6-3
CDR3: CASSQPSTGGPTYEQYF
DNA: TGTGCCAGCAGCCAGCCCTCGACAGGAGGGCCTACCTACGAGCAGTACTTC

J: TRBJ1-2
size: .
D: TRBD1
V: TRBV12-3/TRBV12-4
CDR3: CASSFPPPTGDNYGYTF
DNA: TGTGCCAGCAGTTTCCCCCCACCCACAGGGGATAACTATGGCTACACCTTC

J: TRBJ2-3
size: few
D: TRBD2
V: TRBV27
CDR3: CASSLAGVITDTQYF
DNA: TGTGCCAGCAGTTTAGCGGGAGTTATCACAGATACGCAGTATTTT

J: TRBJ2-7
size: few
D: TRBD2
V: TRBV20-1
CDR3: CSAIPPARRGGEQYF
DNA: TGCAGTGCTATCCCCCCGGCCCGCCGGGGGGGCGAGCAGTACTTC

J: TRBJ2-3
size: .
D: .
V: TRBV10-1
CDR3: CASSEKVASLADTQYF
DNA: TGCGCCAGCAGTGAGAAGGTTGCCAGTTTGGCAGATACGCAGTATTTT

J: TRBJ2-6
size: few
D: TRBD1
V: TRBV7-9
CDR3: CASRFLTGVGGANVLTF
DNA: TGTGCCAGCAGATTCTTGACAGGGGTTGGTGGGGCCAACGTCCTGACTTTC

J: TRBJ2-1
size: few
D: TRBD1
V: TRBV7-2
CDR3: CASRLTGAGEQFF
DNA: TGTGCCAGCAGGTTGACAGGGGCGGGTGAGCAGTTCTTC

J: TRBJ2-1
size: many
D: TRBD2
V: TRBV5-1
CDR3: CASSLERGHYNEQFF
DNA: TGCGCCAGCAGCTTGGAGCGGGGGCATTACAATGAGCAGTTCTTC

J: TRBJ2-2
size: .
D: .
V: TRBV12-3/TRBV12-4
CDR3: CASVQMNTGELFF
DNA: TGTGCCAGCGTACAGATGAACACCGGGGAGCTGTTTTTT

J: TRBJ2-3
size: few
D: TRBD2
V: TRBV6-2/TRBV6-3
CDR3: CASSSWTSGDLTDTQYF
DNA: TGTGCCAGCAGTTCCTGGACTAGCGGGGACCTCACAGATACGCAGTATTTT

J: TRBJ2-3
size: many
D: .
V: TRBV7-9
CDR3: CASSFTRTDTQYF
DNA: TGTGCCAGCAGCTTTACTAGAACAGATACGCAGTATTTT

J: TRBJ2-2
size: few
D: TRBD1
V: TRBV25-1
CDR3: CASSEYGGQTNTGELFF
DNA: TGTGCCAGCAGTGAATATGGGGGACAGACAAACACCGGGGAGCTGTTTTTT

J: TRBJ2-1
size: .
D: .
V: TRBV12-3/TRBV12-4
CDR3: CASQSGPLNNEQFF
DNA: TGTGCCAGTCAATCCGGGCCTCTCAACAATGAGCAGTTCTTC

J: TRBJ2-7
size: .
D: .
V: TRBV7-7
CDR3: CASSPRRGGEQYF
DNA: TGTGCTAGCAGCCCCCGGAGGGGAGGAGAGCAGTACTTC

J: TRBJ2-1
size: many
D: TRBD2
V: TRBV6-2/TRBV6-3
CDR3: CASSPLGTRNHEQFF
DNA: TGTGCCAGCAGTCCTCTCGGGACTAGGAATCATGAGCAGTTCTTC

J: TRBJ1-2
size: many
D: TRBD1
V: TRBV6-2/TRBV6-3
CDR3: CASSQSPGQGLWKIYGYTF
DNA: TGTGCCAGCAGCCAAAGTCCGGGACAGGGTTTATGGAAGATCTATGGCTACACCTTC

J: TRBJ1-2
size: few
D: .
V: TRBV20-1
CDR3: CSAVRTDTYGYTF
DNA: TGCAGTGCCGTTCGGACGGATACCTATGGCTACACCTTC

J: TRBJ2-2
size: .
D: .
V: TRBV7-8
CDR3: CASAQKGMNTGELFF
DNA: TGTGCCAGCGCGCAAAAGGGGATGAACACCGGGGAGCTGTTTTTT

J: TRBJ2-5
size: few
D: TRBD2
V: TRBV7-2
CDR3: CASSLAGTSGGRETQYF
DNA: TGTGCCAGCAGCTTAGCCGGGACTAGCGGGGGGCGGGAGACCCAGTACTTC

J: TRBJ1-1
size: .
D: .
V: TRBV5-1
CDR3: CASSLGGASEAFF
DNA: TGCGCCAGCAGCTTGGGGGGGGCGTCTGAAGCTTTCTTT